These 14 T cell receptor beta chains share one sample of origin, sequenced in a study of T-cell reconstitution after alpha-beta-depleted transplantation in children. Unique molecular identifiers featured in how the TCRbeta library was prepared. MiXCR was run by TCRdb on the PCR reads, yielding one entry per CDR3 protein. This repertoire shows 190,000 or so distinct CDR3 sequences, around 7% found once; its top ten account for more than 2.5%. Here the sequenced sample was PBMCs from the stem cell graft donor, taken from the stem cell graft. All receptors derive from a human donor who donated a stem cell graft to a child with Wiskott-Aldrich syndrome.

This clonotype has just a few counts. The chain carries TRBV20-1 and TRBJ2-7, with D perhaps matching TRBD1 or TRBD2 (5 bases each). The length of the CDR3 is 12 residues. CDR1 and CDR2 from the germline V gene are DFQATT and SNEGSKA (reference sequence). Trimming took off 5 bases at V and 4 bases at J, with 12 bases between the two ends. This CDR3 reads CSAGPWGYEQYF. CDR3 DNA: TGCAGTGCTGGCCCATGGGGGTACGAGCAGTACTTC.

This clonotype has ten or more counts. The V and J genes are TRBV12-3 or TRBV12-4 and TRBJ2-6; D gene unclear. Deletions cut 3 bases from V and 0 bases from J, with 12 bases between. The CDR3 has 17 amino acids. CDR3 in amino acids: CASSFGAASSGANVLTF. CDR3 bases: TGTGCCAGCAGTTTTGGTGCAGCCAGCTCTGGGGCCAACGTCCTGACTTTC.

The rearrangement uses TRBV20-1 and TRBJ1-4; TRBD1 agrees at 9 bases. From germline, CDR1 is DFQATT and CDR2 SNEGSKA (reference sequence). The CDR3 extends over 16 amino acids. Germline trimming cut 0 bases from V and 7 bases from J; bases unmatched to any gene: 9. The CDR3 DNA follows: TGCAGTGCTAGAGATCTCCGACAGGGGGAGGTTGAAAAACTGTTTTTT. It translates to CSARDLRQGEVEKLFF.

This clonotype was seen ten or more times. The CDR3, as DNA: TGTGCCAGCAAGGACAGGGTGAACACTGAAGCTTTCTTT. Its translation: CASKDRVNTEAFF. This chain links TRBV2 with TRBJ1-1; 8 bases are a match to TRBD1. CDR3 length: 13 residues. The J segment lost 0 bases and the V segment lost 7 bases, leaving 1 base of the junction unmatched. Germline loops: CDR1 SNHLY, CDR2 FYNNEI.

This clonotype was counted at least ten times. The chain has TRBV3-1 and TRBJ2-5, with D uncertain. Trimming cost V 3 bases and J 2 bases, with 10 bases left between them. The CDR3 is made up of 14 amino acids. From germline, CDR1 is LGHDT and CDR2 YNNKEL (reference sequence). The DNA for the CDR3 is TGTGCCAGCAGCCAGACCCTAGGTCAAGAGACCCAGTACTTC. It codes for CASSQTLGQETQYF.

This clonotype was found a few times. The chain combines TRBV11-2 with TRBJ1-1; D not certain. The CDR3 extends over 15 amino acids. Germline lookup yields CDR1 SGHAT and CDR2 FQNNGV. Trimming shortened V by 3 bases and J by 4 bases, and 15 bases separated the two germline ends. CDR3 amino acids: CASSFSGVMGTEAFF. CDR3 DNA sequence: TGTGCCAGCAGCTTCTCGGGTGTCATGGGCACTGAAGCTTTCTTT. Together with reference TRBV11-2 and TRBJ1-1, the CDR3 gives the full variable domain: EAGVAQSPRYKIIEKRQSVAFWCNPISGHATLYWYQQILGQGPKLLIQFQNNGVVDDSQLPKDRFSAERLKGVDSTLKIQPAKLEDSAVYLCASSFSGVMGTEAFFGQGTRLTVV.

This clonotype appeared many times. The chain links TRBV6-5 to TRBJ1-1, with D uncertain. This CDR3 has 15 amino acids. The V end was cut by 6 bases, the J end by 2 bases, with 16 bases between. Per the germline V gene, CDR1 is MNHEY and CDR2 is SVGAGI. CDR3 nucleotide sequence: TGTGCCAGCAGGGGCCATAGCAGGCCAAACACTGAAGCTTTCTTT. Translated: CASRGHSRPNTEAFF.

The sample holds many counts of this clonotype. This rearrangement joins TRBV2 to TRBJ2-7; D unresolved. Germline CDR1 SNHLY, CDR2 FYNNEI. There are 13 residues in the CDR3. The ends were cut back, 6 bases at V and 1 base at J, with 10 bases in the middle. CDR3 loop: CASSPQQSYEQYF. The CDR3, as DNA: TGTGCCAGCAGCCCTCAGCAGTCCTACGAGCAGTACTTC.

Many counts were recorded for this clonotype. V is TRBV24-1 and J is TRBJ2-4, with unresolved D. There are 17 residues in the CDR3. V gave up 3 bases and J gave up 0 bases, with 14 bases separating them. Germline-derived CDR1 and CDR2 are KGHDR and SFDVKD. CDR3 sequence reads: CATSDPRPSIAKNIQYF. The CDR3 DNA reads TGTGCCACCAGTGATCCCCGTCCTTCTATAGCCAAAAACATTCAGTACTTC.

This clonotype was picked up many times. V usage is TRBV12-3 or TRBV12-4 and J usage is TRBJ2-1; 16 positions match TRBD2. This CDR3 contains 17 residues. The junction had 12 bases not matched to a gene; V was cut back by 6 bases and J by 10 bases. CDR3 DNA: TGTGCCAGCAGAACCGGGACTAGCGGGAGGGGCTTAATGGAGCAGTTCTTC. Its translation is CASRTGTSGRGLMEQFF.

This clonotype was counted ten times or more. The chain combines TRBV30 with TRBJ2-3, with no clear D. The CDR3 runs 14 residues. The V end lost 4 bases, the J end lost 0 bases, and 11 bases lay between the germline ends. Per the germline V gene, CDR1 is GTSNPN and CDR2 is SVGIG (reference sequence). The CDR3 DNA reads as TGTGCCTGGACAAGGGTTTTCAGCACAGATACGCAGTATTTT. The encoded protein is CAWTRVFSTDTQYF.

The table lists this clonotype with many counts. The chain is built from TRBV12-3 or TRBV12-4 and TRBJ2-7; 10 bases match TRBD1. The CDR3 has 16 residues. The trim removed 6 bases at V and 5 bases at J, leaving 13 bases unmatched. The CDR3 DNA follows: TGTGCCAGCAGAAAGGGACCGGGACAGGGGTCCCACGAGCAGTACTTC. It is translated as CASRKGPGQGSHEQYF.

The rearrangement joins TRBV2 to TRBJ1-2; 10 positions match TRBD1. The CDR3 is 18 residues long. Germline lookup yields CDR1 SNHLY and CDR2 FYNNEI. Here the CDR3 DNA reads TGTACCATCAGTTTATTCGGACAGGGGGTTCCGGGGGTCTATGGCTACACCTTC. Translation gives CTISLFGQGVPGVYGYTF.

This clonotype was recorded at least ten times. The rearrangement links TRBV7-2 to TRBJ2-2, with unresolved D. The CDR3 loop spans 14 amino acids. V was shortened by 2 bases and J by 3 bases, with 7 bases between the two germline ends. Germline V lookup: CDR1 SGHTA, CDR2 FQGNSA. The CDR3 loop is CASSLPRDTGELFF. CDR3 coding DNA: TGTGCCAGCAGCTTACCTAGGGACACCGGGGAGCTGTTTTTT.